This is a list of T cell receptor beta chains from one sample in a study of early T cells in non-severe SARS-CoV-2 infection. MiXCR, applied by TCRdb to the 5' RACE reads, yields one record per CDR3 protein. The sample yields 37,000 or so distinct CDR3 sequences, approximately 5% seen once. Sample: whole blood. These receptors all come from an adult who was a healthcare worker with PCR-confirmed SARS-CoV-2 infection or an uninfected control (not recorded which). Each CDR3 is given with its conserved first and last residue. D genes are given only for firm matches. Clone size is shown for a subset of rows, as once, few, many or a class of expanded clone.

abundance	v_gene	d_gene	j_gene	CDR3aa
NA	TRBV20-1	TRBD2	TRBJ2-1	CSASPPQRESGEQFF
NA	TRBV25-1	TRBD1	TRBJ1-1	CASSSIDRGWGNTEAFF
many	TRBV5-8	TRBD2	TRBJ2-1	CASLAPGLGGNEQFF
many	TRBV7-3	NA	TRBJ2-2	CASSLNPGVDTGELFF
NA	TRBV6-2/TRBV6-3	TRBD1	TRBJ1-2	CASSTPGQAKSGYTF
many	TRBV19	NA	TRBJ2-5	CASSPRGTFAETQYF
many	TRBV7-8	NA	TRBJ1-1	CASRLTAQNTEAFF
few	TRBV20-1	TRBD1	TRBJ1-2	CSAGTELTYGYTF
many	TRBV5-1	NA	TRBJ2-1	CASSLGQSYNEQFF
many	TRBV12-3/TRBV12-4	NA	TRBJ1-1	CASSLGHEGTEAFF
many	TRBV18	NA	TRBJ2-1	CASSPPSIRNEQFF
few	TRBV5-1	NA	TRBJ2-1	CASSLVGGDYNEQFF
many	TRBV24-1	TRBD2	TRBJ2-5	CATSEGTSGGQETQYF
NA	TRBV5-4	NA	TRBJ2-1	CASSLRSGSYNEQFF
few	TRBV7-9	NA	TRBJ1-2	CASSLWPYGYTF
NA	TRBV20-1	TRBD2	TRBJ2-1	CSAATSGGGDEQFF
many	TRBV20-1	TRBD2	TRBJ2-7	CSAETSGGYEQYF
few	TRBV11-2	NA	TRBJ2-5	CASSFLGEGKTQYF
few	TRBV18	NA	TRBJ1-1	CASSPVGPGANTEAFF
few	TRBV12-3/TRBV12-4	NA	TRBJ1-5	CASSPGERQPQHF
many	TRBV6-5	NA	TRBJ1-5	CASSRPDQPQHF
many	TRBV19	TRBD1	TRBJ1-4	CASRPTGQGGEKLFF
many	TRBV19	TRBD2	TRBJ2-2	CASSLGLAEVGELFF
few	TRBV11-3	TRBD2	TRBJ2-3	CASSLWREGKDTQYF
few	TRBV5-1	NA	TRBJ2-1	CASSLALVSSNEQFF
many	TRBV27	TRBD1	TRBJ2-1	CASRTPDRDYNEQFF
NA	TRBV6-1	NA	TRBJ1-6	CASETRGNSPLHF
many	TRBV5-1	NA	TRBJ1-2	CASSLVGDRGYTF
many	TRBV11-2	NA	TRBJ1-6	CASSADRTTFHF
few	TRBV30	NA	TRBJ1-2	CAWIEGSYGYTF
NA	TRBV27	TRBD1	TRBJ2-7	CASRAGDRDGEQYF
many	TRBV9	NA	TRBJ2-6	CASSETSSGANVLTF
many	TRBV12-3/TRBV12-4	TRBD1	TRBJ1-2	CASSYQGAHYGYTF
NA	TRBV7-6	NA	TRBJ2-7	CASSLEWASYEQYF
many	TRBV2	NA	TRBJ1-6	CASSEGSPLHF
many	TRBV7-2	NA	TRBJ2-1	CASSLNRDKHNEQFF
many	TRBV29-1	NA	TRBJ1-2	CSVGQDSANYGYTF
many	TRBV6-6	NA	TRBJ1-4	CASSYSEVRQALNEKLFF
many	TRBV20-1	NA	TRBJ2-5	CSARGDREQETQYF
many	TRBV4-3	NA	TRBJ1-2	CASSQDRRGGLGYTF
NA	TRBV19	NA	TRBJ1-1	CASSIGQSEAFF
NA	TRBV20-1	NA	TRBJ2-7	CSAKGYEQYF
many	TRBV20-1	TRBD2	TRBJ2-7	CSARASGRLLYEQYF
many	TRBV7-9	TRBD2	TRBJ2-7	CASSSDRGGRYEQYF
few	TRBV5-1	NA	TRBJ1-4	CASSLVGQTNEKLFF
few	TRBV24-1	NA	TRBJ2-1	CATRAPVGNEQFF
many	TRBV2	NA	TRBJ2-3	CASSDQRPTQYF